This T cell receptor (beta chain) was captured in a study of regulatory and conventional T cells in RAG deficiency. Study-level findings and limits: In Omenn syndrome, Treg and Tconv repertoires overlapped >80%. Compared with controls, unique Treg TCR beta sequences dropped approximately 100-fold in Omenn syndrome and CID/AS.

The data were produced by immunoSEQ multiplex PCR, yet TCRdb's version contains in-frame clones alone and is incomplete. This table holds 34,000 or so clones, about 70% found once. A word on this clone: Its target is not known.

The sorted conventional CD4+ T cells were CD25-low and CD127-high, with genomic DNA sequenced. Trimming took 6 bases from V and 5 from J, leaving 14 bases between them. From germline, CDR1 is WNHNN and CDR2 SYGVQD (reference sequence). There are 13 residues in the CDR3. Separately, the same data were catalogued under a study of regulatory T cells. That investigation notes: Amplification used 52 TRBV primers and 13 TRBJ primers.

The sequence derives from a human donor in good health. Sample: CD4+ effector T cells sorted from blood. The rearrangement links TRBV10-1 to TRBJ2-7; no reliable D call. CDR3 loop: CASSSDSVHEQYF. CDR3 nucleotide sequence: TGCGCCAGCAGCTCAGACTCGGTCCACGAGCAGTACTTC.